One sample yielded the 8 T cell receptor beta chains listed below, sequenced in a study of cytomegalovirus exposure and HLA in healthy donors. Here immunoSEQ multiplex PCR was the method, and the copy in TCRdb shows in-frame clones only, minus some. Here the sample spans about 170,000 clones, just under 90% being singletons. What was sequenced was PBMCs. The receptor set was obtained from a man between 18 and 29 years old in good health and CMV-seropositive.

CDR3 sequence reads: CASSQSNYEQYF. DNA for the CDR3: TGCGCCAGCAGTCAATCCAACTACGAGCAGTACTTC. This chain connects TRBV23-1 to TRBJ2-7; D not certain. TRBV23-1 is designated an ORF whose function remains uncertain. V lost 0 bases to trimming and J lost 3 bases, with 3 bases between them. The CDR3 extends over 12 amino acids.

The V call is TRBV11-2, the J call TRBJ2-2, with TRBD2 matching over 8 bases. There are 14 residues in the CDR3. Trimming cost V 3 bases and J 7 bases; bases outside gene matches: 4. Germline-derived CDR1 and CDR2 are SGHAT and FQNNGV. The CDR3 region is CASSFGTRVGELFF. The CDR3 DNA is TGTGCCAGCAGCTTCGGGACTAGAGTCGGGGAGCTGTTTTTT.

J is TRBJ1-1 and V is TRBV28; TRBD1 might be the D (5 bases). Germline loops: CDR1 MDHEN, CDR2 SYDVKM. V lost 5 bases, J lost 7 bases, and 20 bases lay in between. The CDR3 contains 15 residues. Written as DNA, the CDR3 is TGTGCCAGCAGTCCTCCCCTGATAGGGACTCATGAAGCTTTCTTT. Amino acid sequence: CASSPPLIGTHEAFF.

The chain employs TRBV2 and TRBJ1-2, with 11 bases matching TRBD1. The V gene's germline CDR1 is SNHLY and CDR2 FYNNEI. Unmatched junction bases numbered 9, after V lost 9 bases and J lost 3 bases. The CDR3 is 15 amino acids. The CDR3 reads CARKEGTGGYYGYTF. CDR3 sequence (DNA): TGTGCCAGGAAAGAAGGGACAGGGGGTTACTATGGCTACACCTTC.

V gene TRBV5-1 combines with J gene TRBJ2-5, with D perhaps TRBD1 (6 bases). CDR3 length: 17 amino acids. V gave up 0 bases and J gave up 4 bases, with 19 bases separating them. Germline V CDR1 and CDR2: SGHRS, YFSETQ. The CDR3 here is CASSLVRGLGWRETQYF. CDR3 nucleotide sequence: TGCGCCAGCAGCTTGGTGAGGGGGTTGGGCTGGAGAGAGACCCAGTACTTC.

V is TRBV14 and J is TRBJ2-1, with 9 bases that match TRBD2. Per the germline V gene, CDR1 is SGHDN and CDR2 is FVKESK. J lost 8 bases, V lost 3 bases, and 20 bases had no gene match. The CDR3 is 19 amino acids. CDR3 coding DNA: TGTGCCAGCAGCCAGTTACCGGGACTAGCAACGGGTACCGGAGATGAGCAGTTCTTC. It translates to CASSQLPGLATGTGDEQFF.

This clone was detected only once. The chain carries TRBV9 and TRBJ2-7; D unresolved. In germline, CDR1 is SGDLS, CDR2 YYNGEE. Trimming removed 7 bases from V and 0 bases from J, with 5 bases in between. This CDR3 is built from 11 residues. CDR3 region: CASGHSYEQYF. The CDR3 DNA sequence: TGTGCCAGCGGGCACTCCTACGAGCAGTACTTC.

The rearrangement uses TRBV7-9 and TRBJ2-1; 16 positions agree with TRBD2. Germline V gives CDR1 SEHNR, CDR2 FQNEAQ (reference sequence). The V segment lost 5 bases and the J segment 9 bases; nucleotides outside the gene matches: 10. The CDR3 runs to 17 residues. CDR3 region: CASSLGLAGGPYGEQFF. The DNA for the CDR3 is TGTGCCAGCAGCCTGGGACTAGCGGGAGGGCCGTACGGTGAGCAGTTCTTC.